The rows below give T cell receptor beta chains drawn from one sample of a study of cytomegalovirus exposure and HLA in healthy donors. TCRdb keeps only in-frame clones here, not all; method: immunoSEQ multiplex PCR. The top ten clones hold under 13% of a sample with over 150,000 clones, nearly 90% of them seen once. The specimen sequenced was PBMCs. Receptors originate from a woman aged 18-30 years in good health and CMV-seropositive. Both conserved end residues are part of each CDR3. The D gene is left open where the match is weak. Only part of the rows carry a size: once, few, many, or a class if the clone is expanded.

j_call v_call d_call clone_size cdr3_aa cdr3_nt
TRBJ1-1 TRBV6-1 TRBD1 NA CASSFGQAAEAFF TGTGCCAGCAGCTTTGGACAGGCTGCTGAAGCTTTCTTT
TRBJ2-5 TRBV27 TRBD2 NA CASSSGLAGEVQETQYF TGTGCCAGCAGTTCCGGACTAGCGGGAGAGGTTCAAGAGACCCAGTACTTC
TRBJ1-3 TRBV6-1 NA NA CATTMGGAGNTIYF TGTGCCACCACGATGGGGGGAGCGGGAAACACCATATATTTT
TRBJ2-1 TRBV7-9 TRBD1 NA CASSLVSGGEQFF TGTGCCAGCAGCTTAGTATCAGGGGGCGAGCAGTTCTTC
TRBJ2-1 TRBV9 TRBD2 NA CASSVVPLAGGPYNEQFF TGTGCCAGCAGCGTAGTTCCCCTAGCGGGAGGGCCCTACAATGAGCAGTTCTTC
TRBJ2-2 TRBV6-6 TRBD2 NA CAGKDGGTGELFF TGTGCCGGTAAGGACGGGGGGACCGGGGAGCTGTTTTTT
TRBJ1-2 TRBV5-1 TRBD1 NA CASSLVGLGQGVYGYTF TGCGCCAGCAGCTTGGTTGGTCTGGGACAGGGGGTCTATGGCTACACCTTC
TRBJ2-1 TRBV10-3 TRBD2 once CAISVAGLADNEQFF TGTGCCATCAGCGTCGCGGGACTAGCGGACAATGAGCAGTTCTTC
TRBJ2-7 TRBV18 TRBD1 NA CASSPTGQGYEQYF TGTGCCAGCTCACCTACGGGACAGGGCTACGAGCAGTACTTC
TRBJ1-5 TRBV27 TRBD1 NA CASSLLRTGFNQPQHF TGTGCCAGCAGTTTACTACGGACAGGGTTCAATCAGCCCCAGCATTTT
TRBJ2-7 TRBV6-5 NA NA CASSYGRGVYEQYF TGTGCCAGCAGTTACGGCAGGGGCGTTTACGAGCAGTACTTC
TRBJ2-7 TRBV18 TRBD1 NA CASSPLDRGYEQYF TGTGCCAGCTCACCACTAGACAGGGGCTACGAGCAGTACTTC
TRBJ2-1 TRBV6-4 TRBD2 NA CASSELVGTSGRSNEQFF TGTGCCAGCAGTGAACTAGTCGGGACTAGCGGGAGGTCGAATGAGCAGTTCTTC
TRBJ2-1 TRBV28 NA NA CASSSSRVNEQFF TGTGCCAGCAGTTCAAGCAGGGTAAATGAGCAGTTCTTC
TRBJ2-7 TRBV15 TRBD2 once CATSLGIGGSSDEQYF TGTGCCACCAGCCTGGGAATAGGCGGGAGTTCGGACGAGCAGTACTTC
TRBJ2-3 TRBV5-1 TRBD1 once CASSLATTGFADTQYF TGCGCCAGCAGCTTGGCGACGACAGGGTTTGCAGATACGCAGTATTTT
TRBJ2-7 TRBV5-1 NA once CASSLDSSIEQYF TGCGCCAGCAGCTTGGATTCATCTATCGAGCAGTACTTC
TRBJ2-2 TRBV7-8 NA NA CASSLLAGLNTGELFF TGTGCCAGCAGCTTATTGGCGGGACTGAACACCGGGGAGCTGTTTTTT
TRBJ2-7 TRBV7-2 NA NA CASSLRGGGSYEQYF TGTGCCAGCAGCTTACGGGGAGGTGGCTCCTACGAGCAGTACTTC
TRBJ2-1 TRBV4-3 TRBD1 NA CASSQAGQGAYNEQFF TGCGCCAGCAGCCAGGCGGGACAGGGGGCCTACAATGAGCAGTTCTTC
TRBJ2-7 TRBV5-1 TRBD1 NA CASSRDRDEQYF TGCGCCAGCAGTCGGGACAGGGACGAGCAGTACTTC
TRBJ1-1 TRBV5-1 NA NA CASSLGQQNTEAFF TGCGCCAGCAGCTTGGGACAGCAGAACACTGAAGCTTTCTTT
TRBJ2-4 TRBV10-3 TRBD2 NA CAISSTSGNLNIQYF TGTGCCATCAGTTCGACTAGCGGGAATTTGAACATTCAGTACTTC
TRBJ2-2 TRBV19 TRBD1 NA CASILSGTGVTGELFF TGTGCCAGTATTCTTTCCGGGACAGGGGTCACCGGGGAGCTGTTTTTT
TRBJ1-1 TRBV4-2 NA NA CASSPRDPSTEAFF TGTGCCAGCAGCCCGAGGGATCCGAGCACTGAAGCTTTCTTT